What follows describes a single T cell receptor (beta chain). Germline V lookup: CDR1 LNHDA, CDR2 SQIVND (reference sequence). Unmatched junction bases numbered 14, after V lost 0 bases and J lost 7 bases. CDR3 length: 19 residues. The data were obtained in a study of shared clonotypes between healthy human individuals. The data were produced by immunoSEQ multiplex PCR, yet TCRdb's version contains in-frame clones alone and is incomplete. The sample consists of approximately 1,500,000 clones, approximately 98% of them appearing once. The TCR comes from a man aged 30 to 45 in good health. The sample comprised naive CD4+ T cells sorted from blood. Noted subset: CD45RA+ positively selected. This chain links TRBV19 with TRBJ2-2; 10 bases are a match to TRBD2. CDR3 amino acids: CASSIEASGSNYEDGELFF. The CDR3 nucleotides read TGTGCCAGTAGTATAGAGGCTAGCGGGAGCAATTATGAAGACGGGGAGCTGTTTTTT.